This T cell receptor beta chain was obtained from a study of cytomegalovirus exposure and HLA in healthy donors. On the study more broadly: Among the 398 donors who were genotyped, about 79% fell in the genetic ancestry cluster that is associated with self-reported Caucasian donors. Findings and limits, study-wide: TCR beta sequences reportedly predicted most subjects' HLA-A and HLA-B alleles accurately. There were some public TCRs occurring in many donors, but most TCR sequences were rare. With further analysis later on, most CMV-associated TCR beta chains appeared HLA-restricted.

The germline gives CDR1 SEHNR, CDR2 FQNEAQ (reference sequence). V was pared by 5 bases and J by 4 bases, with 12 bases between. The CDR3 has 14 amino acids. Concerning this clone itself: Its antigen is not known.

The PCR had 60 Vbeta and 13 Jbeta primers. The repertoire was sequenced with immunoSEQ multiplex PCR; TCRdb's copy has only in-frame clones and lacks some. Of 130,000 or so clones in the sample, roughly 80% were seen once. This receptor was obtained from a young man in good health and CMV-seronegative. The chain combines TRBV7-9 with TRBJ1-5; perhaps TRBD1 as D (5 bases). Source material: PBMCs. The CDR3 DNA sequence: TGTGCCAGCAGCCGGCTCGGGGGTAATCAGCCCCAGCATTTT. Translating it yields CASSRLGGNQPQHF. Based on the CDR3 plus reference TRBV7-9 and TRBJ1-5, the full variable domain is DTGVSQNPRHKITKRGQNVTFRCDPISEHNRLYWYRQTLGQGPEFLTYFQNEAQLEKSRLLSDRFSAERPKGSFSTLEIQRTEQGDSAMYLCASSRLGGNQPQHFGDGTRLSIL.